Detailed here is one T cell receptor beta chain. The antigen remains unidentified. Clones were read by immunoSEQ multiplex PCR, and TCRdb kept only the in-frame ones, dropping some. The sample shows roughly 320,000 clones, about 82% of them seen only once. This specimen belongs to a study of Ad26.COV2.S vaccination and SARS-CoV-2 variants. Study at large: The vaccine Ad26.COV2.S was put into the muscle once, or twice with 56 days between.

The treatment was: 15 to 20 received Ad26.COV2.S at low or high dose, single or two shots; several received placebo; per-sample allocation not given. It was on day 63 after the first vaccine or placebo injection that samples were taken. General observations from the study: Considerable breadth of spike-specific CD8+ and CD4+ T cell responses has reportedly been documented following vaccination. Similar non-spike TCR breadth was observed in recipients of vaccine and of placebo.

The material sequenced was peripheral blood, taken in a trial of Ad26.COV2.S vaccine versus placebo. The receptor was derived from a person between 18 and 60 years old who received the Ad26.COV2.S COVID-19 vaccine or a placebo.

CDR3 nucleotide sequence: TGTGCCAGCAGCTTTGGGGGGCGCCTGAACACCGGGGAGCTGTTTTTT. The encoded protein is CASSFGGRLNTGELFF. The chain employs TRBV7-2 and TRBJ2-2; D is perhaps TRBD1 or TRBD2 (6 bases each). CDR1 SGHTA and CDR2 FQGNSA come from the germline V gene. V dropped 3 bases and J dropped 1 base, with 12 bases sitting between them. The CDR3 is made up of 16 amino acids.